A selection of T cell receptor beta chains follows, all from one sample in a study of cytomegalovirus exposure and HLA in healthy donors. Only in-frame clones appear in the TCRdb table, and some are missing; sequencing was by immunoSEQ multiplex PCR. Of about 83,000 clones listed, 80% to 90% are singletons. Sequencing used PBMCs. Every receptor here comes from a woman aged 30 to 39 in good health and CMV-seronegative. The conserved cysteine and the conserved F or W are not part of the CDR3 here.

j_gene,v_gene,CDR3aa
TRBJ1-6,TRBV10-1,ASSPPGGTLH
TRBJ1-2,TRBV27,ASRGQGPGYT
TRBJ2-7,TRBV5-1,ASAKAGGGLYEQY
TRBJ2-1,TRBV4-3,ASSLGTSHTKYNEQF
TRBJ2-7,TRBV7-9,ASSLALGQGAREQY
TRBJ1-5,TRBV29-1,SVEDEVPFGPQH
TRBJ1-3,TRBV27,ASSSGGTFGNTIY
TRBJ2-3,TRBV28,ASSIFRTRGGRANGDTQY
TRBJ1-1,TRBV4-3,ASSHMDRGNTEAF
TRBJ2-3,TRBV27,ASSFQRRAGVADTQY
TRBJ1-1,TRBV19,ASSIRQGGTEAF
TRBJ1-3,TRBV30,AWNRQGGNTIY
TRBJ2-3,TRBV19,ASTGLAPATQY
TRBJ2-7,TRBV18,ASSLTREGHEQY
TRBJ2-1,TRBV9,ASSGGRAVDEQF
TRBJ1-5,TRBV5-4,ASSLAGTENQPQH
TRBJ1-5,TRBV5-8,ASSPSGRGNQPQH
TRBJ1-5,TRBV5-1,ASSLGDSQPQH
TRBJ1-1,TRBV6-5,ASSYWMGAEAF
TRBJ2-3,TRBV11-1,ASSSTGGDTQY
TRBJ2-1,TRBV5-1,ASSLQGAAYNEQF
TRBJ2-7,TRBV2,ASSLSPQGEQY
TRBJ2-7,TRBV10-2,ASSEPGLPYEQY
TRBJ1-5,TRBV7-2,ASSLQGVQPQH
TRBJ1-2,TRBV15,ATSRGHPNYGYT
TRBJ2-2,TRBV7-7,ASSLVPSGDTGELF
TRBJ2-7,TRBV7-9,SSSTRQGPLSYEQY
TRBJ1-2,TRBV20-1,SAPFNYGYT
TRBJ2-1,TRBV9,AREYYNEQF
TRBJ2-5,TRBV6-6,VSSFGQETQY
.,TRBV5-1,ASSTGGTTYEQY
TRBJ1-1,TRBV28,ASSLEAGSKNTEAF
TRBJ2-3,TRBV2,ASSSSSGSTDTQY
TRBJ1-1,TRBV7-8,ASSLAGGNTEAF
TRBJ2-7,TRBV2,ASSGLAGLTGGSYEQY
TRBJ1-2,TRBV19,ASSTRTAYGYT
TRBJ2-7,TRBV9,ASSVVLTDRGLAAERSSYEQY
TRBJ2-1,TRBV15,ATSRDRGQGGDEQF
TRBJ2-7,TRBV5-4,ASSPKTNPLGEQY
TRBJ2-7,TRBV7-8,ATKRAGQGAAEQY
TRBJ1-2,TRBV4-3,ASSQDPPFSIHT
TRBJ2-7,TRBV7-2,ASSSTDRGHEQY
TRBJ1-3,TRBV5-1,ASSQGTDGNTIY
TRBJ2-1,TRBV29-1,SAGTSGRAGYNEQF
TRBJ2-7,TRBV7-3,ASSQQGYEQY
TRBJ2-7,TRBV18,ASSPGTDSYEQY
TRBJ2-3,TRBV28,ASHTILGGGAIDTQY
TRBJ2-1,TRBV9,ASSVDRGQYNEQF
TRBJ1-2,TRBV27,ASSLEGNYGYT
TRBJ2-6,TRBV5-4,ASSLGGGEGANVLT
TRBJ2-7,TRBV6-5,ASSPDGTSGYEQY
TRBJ2-3,TRBV4-1,ASSPYGAGGSTDTQY
TRBJ2-5,TRBV5-1,ASSLRQGGGQETQY
TRBJ2-3,TRBV29-1,SVLDRKRTDTQY
TRBJ2-7,TRBV9,ASSVGSVPYEQY
TRBJ1-2,TRBV2,ASSEPYGQGKGYT
TRBJ2-1,TRBV29-1,SVEAGFEQF
TRBJ2-2,TRBV5-4,ASSPRTGIGELF